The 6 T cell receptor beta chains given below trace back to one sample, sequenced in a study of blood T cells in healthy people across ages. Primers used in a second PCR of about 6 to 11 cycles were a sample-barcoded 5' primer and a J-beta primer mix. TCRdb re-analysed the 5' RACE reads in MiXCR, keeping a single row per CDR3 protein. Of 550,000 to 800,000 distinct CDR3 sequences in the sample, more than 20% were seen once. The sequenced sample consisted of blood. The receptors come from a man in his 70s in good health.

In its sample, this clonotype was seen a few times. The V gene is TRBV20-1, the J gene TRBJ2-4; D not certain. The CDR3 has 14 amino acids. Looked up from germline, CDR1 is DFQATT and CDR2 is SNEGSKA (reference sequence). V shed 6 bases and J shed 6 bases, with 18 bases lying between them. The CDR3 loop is CSASLPSPGNIQYF. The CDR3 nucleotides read TGCAGTGCCAGTCTTCCGTCCCCGGGAAACATTCAGTACTTC.

The CDR3 region has the DNA TGTGCCAGCAGACTCGATAATATGCCCAACTACGAGCAGTACTTC. This encodes CASRLDNMPNYEQYF. This chain uses TRBV7-2 with TRBJ2-7; D is unclear. Looked up from germline, CDR1 is SGHTA and CDR2 is FQGNSA. The CDR3 is made up of 15 amino acids. Trimming left V 6 bases short and J 3 bases short, with 18 bases between.

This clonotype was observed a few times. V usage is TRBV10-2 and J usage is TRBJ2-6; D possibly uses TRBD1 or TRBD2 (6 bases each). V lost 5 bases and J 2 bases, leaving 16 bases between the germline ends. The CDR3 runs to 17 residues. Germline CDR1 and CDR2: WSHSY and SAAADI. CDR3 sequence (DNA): TGCGCCAGCAGTACGACAGGAGGGCATCCTGGGGCCAACGTCCTGACTTTC. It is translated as CASSTTGGHPGANVLTF.

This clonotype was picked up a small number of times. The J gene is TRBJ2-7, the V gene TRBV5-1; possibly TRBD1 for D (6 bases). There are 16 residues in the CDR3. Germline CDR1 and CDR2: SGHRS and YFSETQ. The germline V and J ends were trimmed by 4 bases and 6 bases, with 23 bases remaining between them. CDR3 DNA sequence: TGCGCCAGCAGCCCGGAAATAGGACAGACAGTCCCCGAGCAGTACTTC. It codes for CASSPEIGQTVPEQYF.

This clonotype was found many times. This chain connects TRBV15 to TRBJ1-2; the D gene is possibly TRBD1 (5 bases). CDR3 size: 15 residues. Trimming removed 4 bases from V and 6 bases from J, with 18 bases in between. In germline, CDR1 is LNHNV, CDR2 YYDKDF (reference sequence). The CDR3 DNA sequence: TGTGCCACCAGCACGAGGGTGGGGCATCCTAATGGCTACACCTTC. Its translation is CATSTRVGHPNGYTF.

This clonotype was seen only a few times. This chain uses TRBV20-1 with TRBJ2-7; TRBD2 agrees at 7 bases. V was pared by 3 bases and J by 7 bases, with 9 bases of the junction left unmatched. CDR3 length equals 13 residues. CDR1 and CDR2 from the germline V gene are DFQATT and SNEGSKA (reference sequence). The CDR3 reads CSASLPMGGEQYF. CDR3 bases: TGCAGTGCTAGTCTCCCCATGGGGGGGGAGCAGTACTTC.